These 22 T cell receptor beta chains share one sample of origin, sequenced in a study of cytomegalovirus exposure and HLA in healthy donors. Primers for the PCR totalled 60 Vbeta and 13 Jbeta. Clones were sequenced by immunoSEQ multiplex PCR, and TCRdb holds only the in-frame ones, with some missing. The sample has approximately 180,000 clones; approximately 80% are singletons. The sample was PBMCs. The receptors originated from a young man in good health and CMV-seropositive.

V is TRBV6-5 and J is TRBJ1-1; 7 bases are shared with TRBD1. With 6 bases clipped from V and 5 bases from J, the junction kept 9 bases outside the gene matches. The germline gives CDR1 MNHEY, CDR2 SVGAGI. This CDR3 comprises 14 residues. The CDR3 region has the DNA TGTGCCAGCAGCCCGACAGGGCAGAGTACTGAAGCTTTCTTT. Amino acid sequence: CASSPTGQSTEAFF.

V and J are TRBV6-5 and TRBJ2-7; a possible D gene is TRBD1 (6 bases). Trimming took 8 bases from V and 1 from J, leaving 12 bases between them. Germline CDR1 reads MNHEY; CDR2 reads SVGAGI. The CDR3 loop spans 13 amino acids. CDR3 residues: CASHRTDSYEQYF. The CDR3 DNA is TGTGCCAGCCACCGGACAGATTCCTACGAGCAGTACTTC.

The chain combines TRBV10-3 with TRBJ2-1; 11 bases align to TRBD2. Germline CDR1 ENHRY, CDR2 SYGVKD. V lost 6 bases to trimming and J lost 7 bases; unmatched junction nucleotides: 2. The CDR3 consists of 13 residues. In DNA form, the CDR3 reads TGTGCCATCAGACTAGCGGGGGCGAATGAGCAGTTCTTC. This encodes CAIRLAGANEQFF.

The chain has TRBV11-2 and TRBJ2-1, with 13 bases lining up with TRBD2. Trimming removed 1 base from V and 8 bases from J; junction bases left unmatched: 5. Looked up from germline, CDR1 is SGHAT and CDR2 is FQNNGV. CDR3 size: 16 residues. In DNA, the CDR3 is TGTGCCAGCAGCTTAGGGCGGACTAGCGGGAGCTATGAGCAGTTCTTC. Encoded protein: CASSLGRTSGSYEQFF.

This chain connects TRBV4-3 to TRBJ2-7, with D unclear. Germline loops: CDR1 LGHNA, CDR2 YSLEER. The CDR3 runs to 15 residues. Trimming removed 0 bases from V and 2 bases from J, with 11 bases in between. The CDR3 spells CASSQDLRRAYEQYF. CDR3 in DNA: TGCGCCAGCAGCCAAGATCTCCGCCGGGCCTACGAGCAGTACTTC.

This clone was picked up one time. This chain connects TRBV19 to TRBJ2-7, with TRBD2 identical over 10 bases. The CDR3 has 16 amino acids. J lost 5 bases, V lost 1 base, and 8 bases had no gene match. Germline loops: CDR1 LNHDA, CDR2 SQIVND (reference sequence). The CDR3 nucleotides are TGTGCCAGTAGTATAGCTAGCGGGAGCTCGGAAGACGAGCAGTACTTC. The encoded protein is CASSIASGSSEDEQYF.

The CDR3 here is CASSLQRGGYTDTQYF. Here the CDR3 DNA reads TGTGCCAGCAGCTTACAAAGGGGGGGGTACACAGATACGCAGTATTTT. The chain employs TRBV13 and TRBJ2-3; tentatively, D is TRBD2 (7 bases). Trimming cost V 2 bases and J 2 bases, with 14 bases left between them. The CDR3 contains 16 residues. The germline V gene encodes CDR1 PRHDT and CDR2 FYEKMQ (reference sequence).

This chain uses TRBV7-2 with TRBJ1-1; the D is unclear. The ends were cut back, 2 bases at V and 0 bases at J, with 4 bases in the middle. This CDR3 region has 13 residues. The germline gives CDR1 SGHTA, CDR2 FQGNSA. CDR3 protein: CASSLHLNTEAFF. The CDR3 region has the DNA TGTGCCAGCAGCTTACATCTGAACACTGAAGCTTTCTTT.

There are a few counts of this clone. The rearrangement joins TRBV6-6 to TRBJ2-3; 10 bases align to TRBD2. This CDR3 has 16 amino acids. The J segment lost 0 bases and the V segment lost 7 bases, leaving 7 bases of the junction unmatched. Germline V lookup: CDR1 MNHNY, CDR2 SVGAGI (reference sequence). CDR3 residues: CASKERGGQSTDTQYF. The DNA of the CDR3 is TGTGCCAGCAAGGAGCGGGGGGGCCAAAGCACAGATACGCAGTATTTT.

The chain is built from TRBV2 and TRBJ2-1, with D possibly matching TRBD2 (5 bases). V was clipped by 8 bases and J by 2 bases, with 10 bases between them. This CDR3 spans 13 amino acids. Germline CDR1 is SNHLY and CDR2 is FYNNEI. CDR3 DNA: TGTGCCAGCTGTCGGGATACCTACAATGAGCAGTTCTTC. This codes for CASCRDTYNEQFF.

The chain is built from TRBV10-3 and TRBJ1-1; no firm D call. Germline CDR1 is ENHRY and CDR2 is SYGVKD. V was clipped by 0 bases and J by 1 base, with 6 bases between them. This CDR3 comprises 14 residues. The CDR3 DNA reads as TGTGCCATCAGTGAGTCGCCCAGGAACACTGAAGCTTTCTTT. Protein: CAISESPRNTEAFF.

The chain couples TRBV28 to TRBJ2-7, with 7 bases fitting TRBD1. Germline values: CDR1 MDHEN, CDR2 SYDVKM. The CDR3 has 15 residues. V lost 4 bases to trimming and J lost 3 bases; unmatched junction nucleotides: 9. As DNA, the CDR3 is TGTGCCAGCAGTTCCCCCGGACAGGACGGCTACGAGCAGTACTTC. This sequence encodes CASSSPGQDGYEQYF.

The chain employs TRBV6-5 and TRBJ1-5; 8 nucleotides match TRBD1. The V segment lost 4 bases and the J segment 4 bases; nucleotides outside the gene matches: 0. The CDR3 has 13 residues. Germline V gene sequence: CDR1 MNHEY, CDR2 SVGAGI. CDR3: CASSWDRNQPQHF. In nucleotides, the CDR3 is TGTGCCAGCAGTTGGGACAGGAATCAGCCCCAGCATTTT.

This chain joins TRBV7-6 and TRBJ2-2, with 12 bases fitting TRBD2. The germline V gene has CDR1 SGHVS and CDR2 FNYEAQ. This CDR3 is built from 15 residues. V shed 7 bases, J shed 6 bases, and the junction held 6 bases outside the gene matches. CDR3 sequence reads: CASTRTSGIPGELFF. The CDR3 bases are TGTGCCAGCACCCGGACTAGCGGGATTCCCGGGGAGCTGTTTTTT.

This clone was observed a single time. The chain recombines TRBV11-3 with TRBJ2-7, with D hard to call. This CDR3 contains 13 residues. CDR1 and CDR2 (germline): SGHNT, YENEEA. The germline V and J ends were trimmed by 2 bases and 3 bases, with 8 bases remaining between them. The CDR3 sequence is CASSLMGSYEQYF. CDR3 sequence (DNA): TGTGCCAGCAGCTTAATGGGCAGCTACGAGCAGTACTTC.

The V gene is TRBV6-5, the J gene TRBJ2-7, with D perhaps matching TRBD1 (5 bases). Trimming removed 2 bases at V and 3 bases at J, with 14 bases between. Germline assignment: CDR1 MNHEY and CDR2 SVGAGI. This CDR3 has 15 amino acids. CDR3 residues: CASSYRQGIFYEQYF. The CDR3 nucleotides are TGTGCCAGCAGTTACAGGCAGGGAATTTTCTACGAGCAGTACTTC.

This clone came up a few times. V and J are TRBV4-3 and TRBJ2-7; 8 nucleotides align to TRBD2. V gave up 4 bases and J gave up 5 bases; unmatched junction bases: 7. Looked up from germline, CDR1 is LGHNA and CDR2 is YSLEER. This CDR3 comprises 14 residues. The CDR3 DNA sequence: TGCGCCAGCAGCCCCCGGGGGGGCGGGAACGAGCAGTACTTC. Amino acids: CASSPRGGGNEQYF.

This clone was recorded once. The V and J genes are TRBV30 and TRBJ1-3; 10 bases fit TRBD1. The CDR3 totals 15 residues. CDR1 GTSNPN and CDR2 SVGIG come from the germline V gene (reference sequence). V lost 2 bases and J lost 5; bases outside the gene matches: 6. CDR3 sequence reads: CAWSKGQGNRNTIYF. The CDR3 bases are TGTGCCTGGAGTAAGGGACAGGGGAACAGAAACACCATATATTTT.

This chain joins TRBV5-1 and TRBJ1-2; D gene ambiguous. The germline V gene has CDR1 SGHRS and CDR2 YFSETQ. Trimming cost V 4 bases and J 7 bases, with 11 bases left between them. This CDR3 is built from 12 residues. CDR3 region: CASSQDGFGYTF. CDR3 nucleotide sequence: TGCGCCAGCAGCCAAGACGGGTTTGGCTACACCTTC.

Note on this clone: Other DNA sequences in the sample encode the same CDR3. The chain recombines TRBV27 with TRBJ1-1, with D perhaps matching TRBD1 (5 bases). The CDR3 contains 13 residues. CDR1 and CDR2 (germline): MNHEY, SMNVEV (reference sequence). The germline V and J ends were trimmed by 3 bases and 1 base, with 6 bases remaining between them. This CDR3 is CASSLGGNTEAFF. CDR3 in DNA: TGTGCCAGCAGTTTGGGGGGGAACACTGAAGCTTTCTTT.

This chain uses TRBV30 with TRBJ2-7; TRBD1 aligns across 7 bases. In germline, CDR1 is GTSNPN, CDR2 SVGIG (reference sequence). The CDR3 has 12 residues. Losses at the gene ends were 2 bases for V and 4 bases for J; bases not matched to a gene: 2. DNA for the CDR3: TGTGCCTGGAGTCAACAGGGGTACGAGCAGTACTTC. Translated: CAWSQQGYEQYF.

The CDR3 DNA is TGTGCCACCAGCGGGGGGTTCCAGCCCCAGCATTTT. Protein sequence: CATSGGFQPQHF. The chain combines TRBV19 with TRBJ1-5; perhaps TRBD1 as D (5 bases). Trimming stripped 10 bases from V and 7 bases from J, with 14 bases between. Per the germline V gene, CDR1 is LNHDA and CDR2 is SQIVND (reference sequence). The CDR3 totals 12 residues.